Below, 10 T cell receptor beta chains from the same sample are listed, as sequenced in a study of tumor and adjacent non-tumor tissue in lung cancer. The library came from three nested PCR rounds adapted from ARM-PCR protocols. Via MiXCR, TCRdb re-called the multiplex PCR reads, giving one row per CDR3 protein. The table lists approximately 120,000 distinct CDR3 sequences, about 63% of them singletons. This sample's RNA came from whole unsorted tissue. The normal lung tissue was taken more than 3 cm from the tumor edge. Sequenced material: distant non-tumor lung tissue. Receptors originate from a man between 60 and 70 years old with non-small cell lung cancer.

This clonotype was recorded many times. The rearrangement joins TRBV12-3 or TRBV12-4 to TRBJ2-7, with 7 nucleotides matching TRBD2. The CDR3 extends over 16 amino acids. V was pared by 3 bases and J by 0 bases, with 8 bases of the junction left unmatched. CDR3 sequence reads: CASSLGGGSPSYEQYF. The CDR3 DNA follows: TGTGCCAGCAGTTTGGGTGGCGGGAGCCCCTCCTACGAGCAGTACTTC.

A few counts support this clonotype. A much larger clone differs from this one at a single base, so this may be a read error. The rearrangement uses TRBV6-5 and TRBJ1-1, with D hard to call. There are 15 residues in the CDR3. The germline V gene has CDR1 MNHEY and CDR2 SVGAGI. For the CDR3, the DNA is TGTGTCAGCAGTTACAAGCACGAGATGAACACTGAAGCTTTCTTT. Residues: CVSSYKHEMNTEAFF.

This clonotype was found many times. The chain recombines TRBV5-4 with TRBJ1-1; no clear D gene. Germline V gives CDR1 SGHNT, CDR2 YYREEE (reference sequence). The CDR3 is made up of 14 amino acids. The V end was cut by 0 bases, the J end by 0 bases, with 6 bases between. The chain's CDR3 is CASSLDEVNTEAFF. In DNA, the CDR3 is TGTGCCAGCAGCTTGGATGAGGTGAACACTGAAGCTTTCTTT.

In regard to this clonotype: The CDR3 does not close with the conserved phenylalanine or tryptophan, likely indicating a read error. The chain employs TRBV11-2 and TRBJ2-7, with 7 bases that match TRBD2. The CDR3 sequence is 15 residues long. Germline CDR1 reads SGHAT; CDR2 reads FQNNGV. The ends lost 5 bases at V and 3 bases at J; junction bases unmatched: 10. Here the CDR3 reads CASSPGLAGVYEQYC. The CDR3 bases are TGTGCCAGCAGCCCCGGACTGGCGGGAGTCTACGAGCAGTACTGC.

On this clonotype itself: This may be a read error, as it is one base from a much larger clone. The chain carries TRBV7-9 and TRBJ2-3; D is unclear. The CDR3 has 15 amino acids. Germline loops: CDR1 SEHNR, CDR2 FQNEAQ (reference sequence). CDR3 loop: CANSLRSAASDTQYF. CDR3 sequence (DNA): TGTGCCAACAGCTTAAGGTCCGCGGCCTCAGATACGCAGTATTTT.

The chain links TRBV29-1 to TRBJ2-1; no clear D gene. The CDR3 extends over 16 amino acids. V was trimmed by 7 bases and J by 9 bases, leaving 28 bases between them. Germline V gene sequence: CDR1 SQVTM, CDR2 ANQGSEA. CDR3 coding DNA: TGCAGCGCTAACGAGGCAACACATGGTGGTATGGGTGAGCAGTTCTTC. Residues: CSANEATHGGMGEQFF.

J is TRBJ2-2 and V is TRBV5-1; perhaps TRBD1 as D (7 bases). Deletions cut 4 bases from V and 0 bases from J, with 13 bases between. Germline CDR1 and CDR2: SGHRS and YFSETQ. CDR3 length: 16 residues. This CDR3 reads CASSPGGFTNTGELFF. As DNA, the CDR3 is TGCGCCAGCAGCCCAGGGGGGTTCACGAACACCGGGGAGCTGTTTTTT.

About this clonotype: A much larger clone differs from this one at a single base, so this may be a read error. The rearrangement joins TRBV10-2 to TRBJ2-7; TRBD2 is a possible D gene (6 bases). This CDR3 has 15 amino acids. CDR1 is WSHSY, CDR2 SAAADI, per germline. CDR3 sequence: CARSEWGGNSYEQYF. Here the CDR3 DNA reads TGCGCCAGAAGTGAGTGGGGCGGGAACTCCTACGAGCAGTACTTC.

This clonotype was counted ten times or more. V is TRBV12-3 or TRBV12-4 and J is TRBJ2-3; 9 bases align to TRBD2. This CDR3 comprises 17 residues. J lost 3 bases, V lost 2 bases, and 9 bases had no gene match. CDR3: CASSLRLAGISTDTQYF. CDR3 nucleotides: TGTGCCAGCAGTTTAAGGCTAGCGGGAATATCAACAGATACGCAGTATTTT.

As to this clonotype: One end of the junction is discordant with germline, which a read error may explain. The rearrangement uses TRBV11-1 and TRBJ2-3; D is ambiguous. Germline V gives CDR1 SGHAT, CDR2 FQDESV (reference sequence). This CDR3 region has 15 residues. The CDR3 reads CASGLEAYLSDTLYF. For the CDR3, the DNA is TGTGCCAGCGGCTTAGAGGCATACCTATCAGATACGCTGTATTTT.